This T cell receptor beta chain comes out of a study of cytotoxic CD8 clonotypes in ibrutinib-treated CLL (dated by TCRdb to the early 2020s). Study-level background: In this cohort, 15 patients were treatment-naive and about a dozen were relapsed/refractory, while around 17 had unmutated IGHV. Cryopreserved peripheral blood mononuclear cells were collected before treatment, at response, and at either disease progression or sustained remission. Response samples were taken after a median of 12 months on treatment, ranging from about 6 to 40 months. Patients were still on ibrutinib when every remission and progressive disease sample was collected. Samples averaged roughly 280,000 productive templates and 80,000 to 100,000 productive rearrangements. Partial responses were observed in about 25 patients and complete responses in 2; after a median follow-up of 68 months, remission was maintained in 14 patients and progression was observed in some 12. Longitudinal samples were available for 26 of the 86 trial participants.

Including the terminal cysteine and phenylalanine, the CDR3 comprises 19 residues. Only CDR3 DNA remains: 57 bases, in frame from the first base. From the germline V gene, CDR1 is SGHVS and CDR2 is FNYEAQ. Trimming leaves V shorter by 4 bases and J shorter by 1 base, with the junction holding 15 bases beyond the gene matches. The table lists this clone with a count of one. Its antigen has not been determined. Base qualities are not at hand, and no much larger clone is one base apart. In the paper's terms, the time point label means: approximately eleven months on ibrutinib. For TCR beta library preparation, about 2 micrograms of genomic DNA were isolated from cryopreserved PBMCs. Longitudinal blood samples from CLL patients on ibrutinib monotherapy were analyzed using high-throughput TCR beta sequencing. The patients were enrolled in a single-center, open-label phase 2 trial of ibrutinib monotherapy.

General conclusions and limits of the study: At baseline, clonality was higher than in age-matched healthy donors and showed a strong correlation with circulating CD8+ T-cell counts. Public clonotypes were rare and either shrank or stayed stable during treatment, and the rise in clonality at ibrutinib response reflected expansion of private clonotypes. Lymph node repertoires were not examined, and the timing of sampling was not matched between patients in sustained remission and those whose disease progressed. An increase in clonality was observed at ibrutinib response, with clonality remaining stable during sustained remission and falling back toward baseline at progression.

A MiSeq instrument was used for deep resolution sequencing, which targeted depths ranging from 1 in 1 million up to 1 in 200,000 T cells, with coverage averaging 10x for each clonotype. TCR beta libraries were generated with the immunoSEQ hsTCRB Kit. The original pipeline was this. Data were analyzed with ImmunoSEQ Data Assistant and ImmunoSEQ Analyzer, with V, D and J genes assigned per IMGT definitions. Clonality was computed as one minus normalized Shannon entropy of productive rearrangement frequencies, ranging from 0 to 1. Public clonotype analysis was restricted to overrepresented clonotypes comprising at least 0.05% of each patient's repertoire. Fewer than 15 repertoires from age-matched healthy donors, obtained from immuneACCESS, served as clonality controls. Sourced from immuneACCESS, this table was stored by TCRdb with only in-frame sequences that have V and J called. A share of the clones is absent; for the studies checked, an unresolved V gene accounts for under half, and the remainder has no known explanation. V and J calls and clone size follow that table, whereas D and trimming were derived from the DNA. This sample is represented by some 150,000 clones; around three quarters of them were singletons. Roughly 12% of the sample belongs to the ten largest clones.

The source of this sequence is a human donor with chronic lymphocytic leukemia. This chain is built from TRBV7-6 and TRBJ2-1; 8 central nucleotides agree with TRBD1. The material was PBMCs, obtained after 12 months of ibrutinib treatment. The nucleotide sequence is TGTGCCAGCAGCTGGTCTATCGAGGGGACAGGCAATTCCTACAATGAGCAGTTCTTC. Protein translation: CASSWSIEGTGNSYNEQFF.